Listed here is a single T cell receptor beta chain. The target antigen is unknown. The sample is drawn from a study of PD-1 blockade in classical Hodgkin lymphoma. Time point reported: cycle 4 day 1 (C4D1), after 6 weeks of nivolumab. Each patient relapsed following autologous stem cell transplantation, and prior brentuximab vedotin exposure differed. V dropped 3 bases and J dropped 3 bases, with 9 bases sitting between them. The CDR3 length is 13 residues. Germline V CDR1 and CDR2: MNHEY, SMNVEV (reference sequence). General study points: For complete responders, baseline diversity was comparable to that of newly diagnosed patients.

Here immunoSEQ multiplex PCR was the method, and the copy in TCRdb shows in-frame clones only, minus some. The repertoire holds about 39,000 clones, with over 70% as singletons. Sequenced material: peripheral blood mononuclear cells (PBMCs), taken before the fourth cycle of nivolumab. The receptor's source is a human donor with classical Hodgkin lymphoma. V gene TRBV27 combines with J gene TRBJ2-7; no reliable D call. DNA of the CDR3: TGTGCCAGCAGTTTTTCCCCGGGCTACGAGCAGTACTTC. It translates to CASSFSPGYEQYF.